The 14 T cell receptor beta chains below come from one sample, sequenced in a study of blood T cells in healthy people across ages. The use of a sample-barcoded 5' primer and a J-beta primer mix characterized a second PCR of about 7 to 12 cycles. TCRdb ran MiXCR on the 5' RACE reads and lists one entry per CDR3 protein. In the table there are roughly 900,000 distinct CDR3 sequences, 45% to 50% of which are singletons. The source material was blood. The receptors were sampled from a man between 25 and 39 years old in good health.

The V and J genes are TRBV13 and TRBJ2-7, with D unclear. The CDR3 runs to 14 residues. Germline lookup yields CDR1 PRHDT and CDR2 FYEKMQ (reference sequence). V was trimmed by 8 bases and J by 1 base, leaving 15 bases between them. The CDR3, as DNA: TGTGCCAGCGTCCGCCAGGCGATTTCCTACGAGCAGTACTTC. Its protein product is CASVRQAISYEQYF.

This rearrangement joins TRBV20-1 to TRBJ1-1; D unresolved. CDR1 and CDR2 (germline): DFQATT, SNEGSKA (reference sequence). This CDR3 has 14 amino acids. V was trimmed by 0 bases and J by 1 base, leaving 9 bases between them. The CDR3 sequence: CSARDGEANTEAFF. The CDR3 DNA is TGCAGTGCTAGAGATGGGGAAGCGAACACTGAAGCTTTCTTT.

CDR3 nucleotides: TGCAGTGCTATTTTGCGGGGGGTCTCCTACGAGCAGTACTTC. Protein sequence: CSAILRGVSYEQYF. V usage is TRBV20-1 and J usage is TRBJ2-7, with 8 nucleotides matching TRBD2. Trimming at V came to 4 bases and at J to 0 bases, leaving 5 bases not matched to a gene. CDR1 and CDR2 (germline): DFQATT, SNEGSKA (reference sequence). The CDR3 has 14 residues.

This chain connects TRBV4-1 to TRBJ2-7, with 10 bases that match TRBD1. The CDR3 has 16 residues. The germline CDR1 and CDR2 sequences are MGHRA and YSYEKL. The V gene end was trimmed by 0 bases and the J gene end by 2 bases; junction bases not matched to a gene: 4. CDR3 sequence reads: CASSQEPGQGTYEQYF. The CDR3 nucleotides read TGCGCCAGCAGCCAAGAACCGGGACAGGGGACCTACGAGCAGTACTTC.

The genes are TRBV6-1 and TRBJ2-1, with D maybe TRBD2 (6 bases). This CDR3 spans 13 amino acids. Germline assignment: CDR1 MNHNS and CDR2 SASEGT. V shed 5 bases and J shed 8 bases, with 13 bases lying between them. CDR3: CASSSQEGYEQFF. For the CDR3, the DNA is TGTGCCAGCAGTTCGCAGGAGGGCTATGAGCAGTTCTTC.

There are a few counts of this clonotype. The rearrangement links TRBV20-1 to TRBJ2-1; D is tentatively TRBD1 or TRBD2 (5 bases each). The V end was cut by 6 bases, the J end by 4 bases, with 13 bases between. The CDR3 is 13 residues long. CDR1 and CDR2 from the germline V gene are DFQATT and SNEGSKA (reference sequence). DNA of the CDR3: TGCAGTGCCGGGACGGTGAATTACAATGAGCAGTTCTTC. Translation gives CSAGTVNYNEQFF.

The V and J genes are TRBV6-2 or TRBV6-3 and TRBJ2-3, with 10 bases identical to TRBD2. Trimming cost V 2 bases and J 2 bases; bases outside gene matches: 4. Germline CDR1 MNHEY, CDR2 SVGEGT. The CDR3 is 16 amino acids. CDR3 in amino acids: CASSYQLAGFTDTQYF. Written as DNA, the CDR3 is TGTGCCAGCAGTTACCAACTAGCGGGGTTCACAGATACGCAGTATTTT.

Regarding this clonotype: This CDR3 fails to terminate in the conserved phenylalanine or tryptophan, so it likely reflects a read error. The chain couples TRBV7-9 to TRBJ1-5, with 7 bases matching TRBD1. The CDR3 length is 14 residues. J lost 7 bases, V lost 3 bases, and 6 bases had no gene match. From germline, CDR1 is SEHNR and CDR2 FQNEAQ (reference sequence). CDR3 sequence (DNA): TGTGCCAGCAGCTTGGGGGACAGCGACCAGCCCCAGCATTAT. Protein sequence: CASSLGDSDQPQHY.

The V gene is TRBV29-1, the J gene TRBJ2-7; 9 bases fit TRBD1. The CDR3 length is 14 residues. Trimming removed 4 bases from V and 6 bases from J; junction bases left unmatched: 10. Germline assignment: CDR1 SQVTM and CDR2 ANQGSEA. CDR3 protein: CSVASGTGWVEQYF. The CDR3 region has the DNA TGCAGCGTTGCTTCCGGGACAGGGTGGGTCGAGCAGTACTTC.

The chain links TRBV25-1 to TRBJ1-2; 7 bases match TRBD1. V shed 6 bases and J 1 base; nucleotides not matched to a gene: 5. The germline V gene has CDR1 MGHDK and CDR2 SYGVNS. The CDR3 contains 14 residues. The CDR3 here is CASRSGGLNYGYTF. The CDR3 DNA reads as TGTGCCAGCAGATCAGGGGGACTTAACTATGGCTACACCTTC.

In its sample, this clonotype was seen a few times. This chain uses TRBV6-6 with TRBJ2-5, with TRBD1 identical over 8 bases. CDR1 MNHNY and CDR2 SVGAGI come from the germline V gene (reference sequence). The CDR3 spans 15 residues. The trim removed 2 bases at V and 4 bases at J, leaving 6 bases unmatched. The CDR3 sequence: CASSYRRTGLETQYF. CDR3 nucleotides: TGTGCCAGCAGTTACCGCCGGACAGGGTTAGAGACCCAGTACTTC.

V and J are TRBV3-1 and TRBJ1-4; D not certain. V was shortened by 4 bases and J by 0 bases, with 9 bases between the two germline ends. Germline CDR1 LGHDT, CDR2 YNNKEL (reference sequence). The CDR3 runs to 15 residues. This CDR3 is CASSPRRSTNEKLFF. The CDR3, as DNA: TGTGCCAGCAGCCCTCGACGGTCAACTAATGAAAAACTGTTTTTT.

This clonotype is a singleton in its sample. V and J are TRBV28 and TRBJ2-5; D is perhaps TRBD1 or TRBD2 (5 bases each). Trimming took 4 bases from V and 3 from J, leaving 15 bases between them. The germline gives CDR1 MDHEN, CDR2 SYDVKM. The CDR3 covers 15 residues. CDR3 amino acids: CASSSTGTWEETQYF. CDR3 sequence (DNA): TGTGCCAGCAGTTCTACCGGGACCTGGGAAGAGACCCAGTACTTC.

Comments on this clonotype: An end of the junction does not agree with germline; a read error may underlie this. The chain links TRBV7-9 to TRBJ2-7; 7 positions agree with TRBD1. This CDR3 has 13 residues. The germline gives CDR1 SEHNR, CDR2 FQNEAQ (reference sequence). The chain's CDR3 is CANSLGQVYEQYF. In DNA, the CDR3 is TGTGCCAACAGCCTAGGACAGGTTTACGAGCAGTACTTC.